The clone carrying this TCR beta chain was picked up a small number of times. This specimen belongs to a study of patients and donors after allogeneic stem cell transplantation. TCRdb re-derived calls from the RT-PCR reads in MiXCR, one entry per CDR3 protein. Of around 90,000 distinct CDR3 sequences in the sample, roughly 43% were seen once. The sample taken for sequencing was blood, either unsorted or a sorted T cell fraction (not recorded which). This TCR came from a human donor who was either an allogeneic HSCT recipient or a stem cell or donor lymphocyte infusion donor (not recorded which). It is not recorded whose cells these are; they may come from a transplant donor.

The chain's CDR3 is CAISESQASSYNSPLHF. DNA for the CDR3: TGTGCCATCAGTGAGTCGCAGGCGAGCTCCTATAATTCACCCCTCCACTTT. The rearrangement uses TRBV10-3 and TRBJ1-6, with D hard to call. This CDR3 has 17 amino acids. Germline V gene sequence: CDR1 ENHRY, CDR2 SYGVKD. The ends were cut back, 0 bases at V and 0 bases at J, with 9 bases in the middle.